This TCR beta chain was found in a study of beta chain features in type 1 diabetes. Study information: All of the samples together had some 110 million sorted cells examined.

General study findings and limits: Sequencing used cDNA, and cells with high TCR expression could therefore be over-represented. The similarity of naive, central memory and Treg TCRB repertoires appeared greater among patients than among healthy donors.

The isolated RNA, all of it, was reverse transcribed, so expressed TCRB transcripts were what got sequenced. Naive, central memory and regulatory T cell samples averaged around 3.9 million immunoSEQ reads each. Data came from immunoSEQ multiplex PCR; TCRdb stores just in-frame clones and leaves some out. The repertoire has around 280,000 clones, under 8.5% of them found once; the top ten carry more than 1%. This clone has ten or more counts. Its antigen is not known. Germline V CDR1 and CDR2: ENHRY, SYGVKD. V was pared by 10 bases and J by 1 base, with 10 bases of the junction left unmatched. CDR3 length equals 15 residues.

The chain is built from TRBV10-3 and TRBJ1-3; 7 positions match TRBD1. The sequence was collected from a woman aged 18-29 years in good health. Sequencing input: central memory CD4+ T cells from blood. The CDR3 sequence is CATSDQGGSGNTIYF. The CDR3 DNA reads TGTGCCACTTCGGACCAGGGGGGTTCTGGAAACACCATATATTTT.